The 25 T cell receptor beta chains listed next were all sequenced from one sample in a study of control samples from healthy donors and cancer patients. The protocol was immunoSEQ multiplex PCR, while the TCRdb copy is restricted to in-frame clones and leaves out a portion. The table lists over 150,000 clones, roughly 92% of them singletons. Sequencing input: blood. The receptors were gathered from a young woman in good health.

V gene TRBV13 combines with J gene TRBJ1-3; D unresolved. Germline values: CDR1 PRHDT, CDR2 FYEKMQ (reference sequence). Trimming shortened V by 0 bases and J by 4 bases, and 7 bases separated the two germline ends. The CDR3 extends over 14 amino acids. The CDR3 loop is CASSLGPLGNTIYF. CDR3 sequence (DNA): TGTGCCAGCAGCTTAGGGCCCCTGGGAAACACCATATATTTT.

J is TRBJ2-7 and V is TRBV3-1 (or the pseudogene TRBV3-2); maybe TRBD2 (6 bases). The V end was cut by 3 bases, the J end by 2 bases, with 8 bases between. The germline CDR1 and CDR2 sequences are LGHDT and YNNKEL (reference sequence). This CDR3 spans 13 amino acids. The CDR3 spells CASSQRGTYEQYF. The CDR3 DNA reads TGTGCCAGCAGCCAGCGGGGAACCTACGAGCAGTACTTC.

The V and J genes are TRBV18 and TRBJ1-3, with 8 bases matching TRBD1. Looked up from germline, CDR1 is KGHSH and CDR2 is LQKENI. This CDR3 comprises 15 residues. V was clipped by 3 bases and J by 2 bases; unmatched bases: 3. This chain's CDR3 is CASSPTTGAGNTIYF. In DNA, the CDR3 is TGTGCCAGCTCACCGACGACAGGGGCTGGAAACACCATATATTTT.

The rearrangement links TRBV28 to TRBJ1-3; no reliable D call. The CDR3 covers 15 residues. Germline CDR1 and CDR2: MDHEN and SYDVKM. V was cut by 1 base and J by 0 bases, with 7 bases left in between. The CDR3 spells CASSLLPISGNTIYF. DNA of the CDR3: TGTGCCAGCAGTTTATTACCTATCTCTGGAAACACCATATATTTT.

The chain employs TRBV10-3 and TRBJ1-1; possible D gene TRBD1, 5 bases. The CDR3 runs to 14 residues. V was pared by 2 bases and J by 1 base, with 8 bases between. The germline V gene has CDR1 ENHRY and CDR2 SYGVKD. The CDR3 coding sequence is TGTGCCATCAGTGAGATGGGGGAGAACACTGAAGCTTTCTTT. Its translation: CAISEMGENTEAFF.

The J gene is TRBJ1-1, the V gene TRBV6-6; no clear D gene. The CDR3 covers 12 residues. CDR1 is MNHNY, CDR2 SVGAGI, per germline (reference sequence). V was trimmed by 0 bases and J by 4 bases, leaving 3 bases between them. The CDR3 reads CASSYSSTEAFF. CDR3 nucleotide sequence: TGTGCCAGCAGTTACTCGAGCACTGAAGCTTTCTTT.

The V gene is TRBV28, the J gene TRBJ1-1; TRBD1 agrees at 8 bases. Germline loops: CDR1 MDHEN, CDR2 SYDVKM. V lost 6 bases and J lost 6; bases outside the gene matches: 9. The CDR3 totals 14 residues. The CDR3 DNA is TGTGCCAGCAGACTCGGACAGGGAATCCCTGAAGCTTTCTTT. Its protein product is CASRLGQGIPEAFF. The full variable domain, rest sourced from reference TRBV28 and TRBJ1-1, is DVKVTQSSRYLVKRTGEKVFLECVQDMDHENMFWYRQDPGLGLRLIYFSYDVKMKEKGDIPEGYSVSREKKERFSLILESASTNQTSMYLCASRLGQGIPEAFFGQGTRLTVV.

CDR3: CASSEQLRGEQFF. The CDR3 DNA follows: TGTGCCAGCAGTGAACAACTAAGGGGTGAGCAGTTCTTC. The chain joins TRBV6-1 to TRBJ2-1; possible D gene TRBD1, 5 bases. The CDR3 consists of 13 residues. CDR1 and CDR2 from the germline V gene are MNHNS and SASEGT. V was shortened by 2 bases and J by 9 bases, with 11 bases between the two germline ends.

The chain is built from TRBV19 and TRBJ2-7; TRBD2 aligns across 9 bases. This CDR3 region has 13 residues. Germline loops: CDR1 LNHDA, CDR2 SQIVND (reference sequence). V was clipped by 4 bases and J by 2 bases; unmatched bases: 0. The CDR3 here is CASSTSGAYEQYF. In DNA form, the CDR3 reads TGTGCCAGTAGTACTAGCGGGGCCTACGAGCAGTACTTC.

This chain links TRBV28 with TRBJ1-1; unclear D gene. The germline gives CDR1 MDHEN, CDR2 SYDVKM. V lost 6 bases and J 7 bases, leaving 9 bases between the germline ends. CDR3 length: 11 residues. The CDR3 is CASSRIDEAFF. The CDR3 coding sequence is TGTGCCAGCAGCCGGATTGATGAAGCTTTCTTT.

The chain links TRBV9 to TRBJ1-1; D is possibly TRBD1 (5 bases). Trimming cost V 3 bases and J 2 bases, with 11 bases left between them. In germline, CDR1 is SGDLS, CDR2 YYNGEE. CDR3 length: 14 amino acids. The CDR3 loop reads CASSASGANTEAFF. The CDR3 DNA sequence: TGTGCCAGCAGCGCCTCCGGGGCAAACACTGAAGCTTTCTTT. Supplemented by reference TRBV9 and TRBJ1-1, the full variable domain reads DSGVTQTPKHLITATGQRVTLRCSPRSGDLSVYWYQQSLDQGLQFLIQYYNGEERAKGNILERFSAQQFPDLHSELNLSSLELGDSALYFCASSASGANTEAFFGQGTRLTVV.

The genes are TRBV5-1 and TRBJ2-3, with a tentative D call TRBD2 (6 bases). Per the germline V gene, CDR1 is SGHRS and CDR2 is YFSETQ. The length of the CDR3 is 16 residues. Trimming took 4 bases from V and 3 from J, leaving 18 bases between them. The CDR3 sequence is CASSIGRLEGTDTQYF. The CDR3 DNA reads as TGCGCCAGCAGCATCGGCCGACTAGAGGGGACAGATACGCAGTATTTT.

This chain links TRBV6-2 or TRBV6-3 with TRBJ2-7; tentatively, D is TRBD1 or TRBD2 (6 bases each). The CDR3 runs to 15 residues. CDR1 and CDR2 (germline): MNHEY, SVGEGT. Trimming took off 7 bases at V and 5 bases at J, with 21 bases between the two ends. The CDR3 DNA reads TGTGCCAGCATCCCCGGGGGCAGGGGAAGCCACGAGCAGTACTTC. Residues: CASIPGGRGSHEQYF.

The V call is TRBV15, the J call TRBJ2-1; D remains ambiguous. The V gene's germline CDR1 is LNHNV and CDR2 YYDKDF (reference sequence). Trimming removed 3 bases from V and 9 bases from J, with 18 bases in between. The CDR3 sequence is 15 residues long. The CDR3 region is CATSSPTEWHGEQFF. The DNA for the CDR3 is TGTGCCACCAGCAGTCCTACTGAGTGGCACGGTGAGCAGTTCTTC.

This sequence joins TRBV19 and TRBJ1-1; unclear D gene. The CDR3 is made up of 13 amino acids. Per the germline V gene, CDR1 is LNHDA and CDR2 is SQIVND (reference sequence). V lost 6 bases, J lost 0 bases, and 8 bases lay in between. CDR3 DNA sequence: TGTGCCAGTAGCGGCAGTCTGAACACTGAAGCTTTCTTT. This sequence encodes CASSGSLNTEAFF. Full variable domain (outside the CDR3, taken from reference TRBV19 and TRBJ1-1): DGGITQSPKYLFRKEGQNVTLSCEQNLNHDAMYWYRQDPGQGLRLIYYSQIVNDFQKGDIAEGYSVSREKKESFPLTVTSAQKNPTAFYLCASSGSLNTEAFFGQGTRLTVV.

The genes are TRBV15 and TRBJ1-2, with 12 bases matching TRBD1. Trimming at V came to 2 bases and at J to 7 bases, leaving 2 bases not matched to a gene. CDR3 length: 14 amino acids. Germline assignment: CDR1 LNHNV and CDR2 YYDKDF (reference sequence). The CDR3 sequence: CATSRMGQGAGYTF. The CDR3 DNA sequence: TGTGCCACCAGCAGAATGGGACAGGGGGCTGGCTACACCTTC.

J is TRBJ1-2 and V is TRBV4-1; 9 bases agree with TRBD1. CDR1 MGHRA and CDR2 YSYEKL come from the germline V gene. Trimming removed 2 bases from V and 4 bases from J; junction bases left unmatched: 5. This CDR3 comprises 15 residues. The CDR3 sequence: CASSQWDRESYGYTF. The CDR3 region has the DNA TGCGCCAGCAGCCAATGGGACAGGGAGAGCTATGGCTACACCTTC.

This clone was seen a single time. This chain joins TRBV11-2 and TRBJ2-4; no clear D. This CDR3 is 12 amino acids long. CDR1 and CDR2 from the germline V gene are SGHAT and FQNNGV. Trimming took 0 bases from V and 12 from J, leaving 9 bases between them. CDR3 residues: CASSLDQLTQYF. CDR3 bases: TGTGCCAGCAGCTTAGATCAGCTAACTCAGTACTTC.

This chain joins TRBV19 and TRBJ2-3; TRBD2 matches 14 bases. J gave up 1 base and V 7 bases, and 4 bases lay outside the gene matches. This CDR3 contains 16 residues. CDR1 and CDR2 (germline): LNHDA, SQIVND (reference sequence). The CDR3 region has the DNA TGTGCCAGTACCCCGGGACTAGCGGGAGGCACAGATACGCAGTATTTT. Translating it yields CASTPGLAGGTDTQYF.

The chain links TRBV13 to TRBJ1-2, with D unclear. Trimming left V 4 bases short and J 3 bases short, with 12 bases between. The CDR3 loop spans 14 amino acids. CDR1 and CDR2 from the germline V gene are PRHDT and FYEKMQ (reference sequence). Written as DNA, the CDR3 is TGTGCCAGCAGCTCCCGGACCCAGTACTATGGCTACACCTTC. This codes for CASSSRTQYYGYTF.

As concerns this clone: The germline gene is not matched at one end of the junction; a read error may be the cause. The chain carries TRBV2 and TRBJ1-2; D uncertain. Germline V gene lookup returns CDR1 SNHLY and CDR2 FYNNEI. The CDR3 runs to 17 residues. The CDR3 spells CASSQAVWSRQTYGYTF. The CDR3 DNA reads TGTGCCAGCAGTCAAGCCGTTTGGAGCCGACAAACTTATGGCTACACCTTC.

V is TRBV19 and J is TRBJ1-2; D gene unclear. The CDR3 has 17 amino acids. Trimming removed 4 bases at V and 3 bases at J, with 21 bases between. Germline CDR1 LNHDA, CDR2 SQIVND (reference sequence). The DNA for the CDR3 is TGTGCCAGTAGTAATCGGAGGGAGGACGGCGCTGACTATGGCTACACCTTC. Protein sequence: CASSNRREDGADYGYTF.

The V call is TRBV2, the J call TRBJ2-3; 12 nucleotides line up with TRBD2. The CDR3 extends over 15 amino acids. From germline, CDR1 is SNHLY and CDR2 FYNNEI. The J segment lost 1 base and the V segment lost 6 bases, leaving 2 bases of the junction unmatched. The CDR3 DNA sequence: TGTGCCAGCAGGGGGACTAGCGGGCGCACAGATACGCAGTATTTT. This translates into CASRGTSGRTDTQYF. The variable domain in full, completed from reference TRBV2 and TRBJ2-3, reads EPEVTQTPSHQVTQMGQEVILRCVPISNHLYFYWYRQILGQKVEFLVSFYNNEISEKSEIFDDQFSVERPDGSNFTLKIRSTKLEDSAMYFCASRGTSGRTDTQYFGPGTRLTVL.

This chain uses TRBV5-1 with TRBJ1-5, with no clear D. The V and J ends lost 4 bases and 4 bases respectively, with 12 bases between them. Germline V gene lookup returns CDR1 SGHRS and CDR2 YFSETQ. This CDR3 has 14 amino acids. The CDR3 loop reads CASSQDGSNQPQHF. CDR3 nucleotide sequence: TGCGCCAGCAGCCAGGACGGTTCAAATCAGCCCCAGCATTTT.

The J gene is TRBJ2-7, the V gene TRBV7-9; tentatively, D is TRBD2 (5 bases). CDR1 and CDR2 (germline): SEHNR, FQNEAQ (reference sequence). V gave up 3 bases and J gave up 4 bases, with 19 bases separating them. The CDR3 extends over 16 amino acids. The CDR3 bases are TGTGCCAGCAGCTTGAAGACCCGGGATCTTAAATACGAGCAGTACTTC. This translates into CASSLKTRDLKYEQYF.